Detailed here is one T cell receptor (beta chain). As yet, its antigen is unknown. Unique molecular identifiers were built into the TCRbeta library. MiXCR, run by TCRdb on the PCR reads, gives a single entry per CDR3 protein. The table lists approximately 80,000 distinct CDR3 sequences, roughly an eighth of them singletons. The sample belongs to a study of T-cell reconstitution after alpha-beta-depleted transplantation in children. Broader study findings: After transplant, at about two months, alpha-beta T cells were reportedly derived from several hundred expanded graft clones. T-cell counts and diversity at one year following transplant were attributed mainly to newly produced T cells.

Germline values: CDR1 SQVTM, CDR2 ANQGSEA. CDR3 length equals 11 residues. Trimming took off 5 bases at V and 6 bases at J, with 10 bases between the two ends. The sequencing used PBMCs, mostly from graft donor cells, collected 180 days after TCRalphabeta/CD19-depleted stem cell transplant. The rearrangement uses TRBV29-1 and TRBJ1-2; maybe TRBD1 (6 bases). The TCR originated in a male patient aged 2 to 10 who had a stem cell transplant for acute lymphoblastic leukemia, so the T cells may come from the graft donor. Written as DNA, the CDR3 is TGCAGCGTTTTGAACAGGGATGGCTACACCTTC. Its translation: CSVLNRDGYTF.